The 18 T cell receptor beta chains presented below share a single source sample, sequenced in a study of T cells expressing NK-cell markers. TCRdb derives one entry per CDR3 protein from the 5' RACE reads, leaving out DNA. The sample table includes 140,000 or so distinct CDR3 sequences. The specimen sequenced was blood T cells: a sorted CD56 or NKG2C T cell subset, CD4+ or CD8+ T cells, or bulk PBMC T cells (not recorded which). Receptors originate from a man between 18 and 35 years old in good health.

V gene TRBV27 combines with J gene TRBJ2-1; TCRdb designates TRBD1, a call that cannot be tested without DNA. The CDR3 length is 13 residues. CDR1 is MNHEY and CDR2 is SMNVEV in the germline V gene (reference sequence). Here the CDR3 reads CASSPTGNDEQFF.

The genes are TRBV12-3 or TRBV12-4 and TRBJ2-3; no DNA is available, so the TRBD1 call from TCRdb remains unchecked. The CDR3 has 17 amino acids. The CDR3 region is CASSPPWVRMSTDTQYF.

The chain links TRBV7-2 to TRBJ2-1; TCRdb indicates TRBD1, and absent DNA this call remains unverified. Germline V gene sequence: CDR1 SGHTA, CDR2 FQGNSA. This CDR3 is 19 amino acids long. CDR3 protein: CASSVPGQGLPLLVNEQFF.

The V call is TRBV2, the J call TRBJ2-5; without DNA, the TCRdb call of TRBD2 cannot be checked. This CDR3 comprises 16 residues. Germline V gene lookup returns CDR1 SNHLY and CDR2 FYNNEI. The CDR3 is CASRFRSGAPSGTQYF.

The V gene is TRBV5-8, the J gene TRBJ1-5; TCRdb names TRBD1, which stays unverified in the absence of DNA. The length of the CDR3 is 16 residues. The germline CDR1 and CDR2 sequences are SGHTS and YDEGEE. The CDR3 loop reads CASSSTNGTGKQPQHF.

The genes are TRBV24-1 and TRBJ2-1; TCRdb returns TRBD1, unconfirmable since there is no DNA. From germline, CDR1 is KGHDR and CDR2 SFDVKD. The CDR3 contains 13 residues. CDR3: CATSEHTGERQFF.

The gene calls are TRBV20-1 and TRBJ2-2; TCRdb indicates TRBD1, and absent DNA this call remains unverified. Germline CDR1 is DFQATT and CDR2 is SNEGSKA (reference sequence). CDR3 length: 17 amino acids. This chain's CDR3 is CSARPRDSPALPGELFF.

The J gene is TRBJ1-6, the V gene TRBV6-1; absent DNA, TCRdb's TRBD1 call cannot be checked. CDR1 MNHNS and CDR2 SASEGT come from the germline V gene. There are 13 residues in the CDR3. The CDR3 protein is CASNRPGISPLHF.

The J gene is TRBJ1-4, the V gene TRBV7-9; with no DNA, the TCRdb D assignment of TRBD1 cannot be verified. Germline assignment: CDR1 SEHNR and CDR2 FQNEAQ (reference sequence). The CDR3 totals 14 residues. The CDR3 loop is CASSFQGKEEKLFF.

The genes are TRBV20-1 and TRBJ2-3; lacking DNA, the TRBD2 call made by TCRdb goes unchecked. The CDR3 is 15 residues long. Germline V lookup: CDR1 DFQATT, CDR2 SNEGSKA (reference sequence). This CDR3 is CSASRGLAGEGTQYF.

The rearrangement links TRBV6-6 to TRBJ1-4; TCRdb's D call of TRBD1 is untestable without DNA. This CDR3 region has 13 residues. The germline CDR1 and CDR2 sequences are MNHNY and SVGAGI (reference sequence). The CDR3 spells CASSSAPDEKLFF.

This chain links TRBV7-9 with TRBJ2-2. Looked up from germline, CDR1 is SEHNR and CDR2 is FQNEAQ (reference sequence). CDR3 size: 12 residues. CDR3 amino acids: CASIRSAGELFF.

J is TRBJ2-3 and V is TRBV5-4; the TRBD2 assignment by TCRdb is unverifiable without DNA. CDR3 size: 17 residues. In germline, CDR1 is SGHNT, CDR2 YYREEE (reference sequence). This CDR3 reads CASSFPQREYITDTQYF.

J is TRBJ2-1 and V is TRBV19; TCRdb's assignment of TRBD2 cannot be checked, as there is no DNA. The CDR3 consists of 12 residues. From germline, CDR1 is LNHDA and CDR2 SQIVND (reference sequence). CDR3 amino acids: CALSSGNNEQFF.

This chain uses TRBV29-1 with TRBJ2-3; TCRdb proposes TRBD1, but this gene call is untestable without DNA. Looked up from germline, CDR1 is SQVTM and CDR2 is ANQGSEA. The CDR3 runs to 14 residues. Here the CDR3 reads CSVLGGSAGSPQYF.

J is TRBJ1-1 and V is TRBV12-3 or TRBV12-4. The CDR3 is 15 amino acids. The CDR3 protein is CASSLAREGPTEAFF.

The V gene is TRBV7-9, the J gene TRBJ1-1; TCRdb calls TRBD1, which cannot be checked without DNA. The CDR3 consists of 14 residues. The germline V gene has CDR1 SEHNR and CDR2 FQNEAQ (reference sequence). This CDR3 reads CASRFTGGEGEAFF.

This sequence joins TRBV5-8 and TRBJ2-2; TCRdb's D call of TRBD1 is untestable without DNA. This CDR3 has 17 amino acids. CDR1 and CDR2 (germline): SGHTS, YDEGEE. The CDR3 loop is CASSWTIRVSDTGELFF.